This T cell receptor beta chain was identified in a study of graft-versus-host responses after intestinal transplantation. Looking at the study overall: Multivisceral, liver-intestinal, or isolated intestinal transplants were performed in recipients. Whole-study findings and limits: The presence of high graft-versus-host to host-versus-graft clonal ratios in allografts characterized patients with graft-donor T cell macrochimerism.

Note on this clone: As yet, its antigen is unknown.

Generated by immunoSEQ multiplex PCR, the TCRdb table keeps only in-frame clones and is missing some. The data contain more than 95,000 clones, over 75% of them singletons. The germline V gene encodes CDR1 LNHDA and CDR2 SQIVND (reference sequence). This CDR3 region has 15 residues. Trimming removed 0 bases at V and 9 bases at J, with 15 bases between. The specimen comprised unstimulated CD4+ T cells sorted from spleen or lymph node cells, sampled before intestinal transplant. The sequence came from a human donor who received an intestinal transplant. The chain couples TRBV19 to TRBJ2-1; no firm D call. The CDR3 nucleotides read TGTGCCAGTAGTATAGAGAGTAGGAGAGGCGTTGAGCAGTTCTTC. Translation: CASSIESRRGVEQFF.